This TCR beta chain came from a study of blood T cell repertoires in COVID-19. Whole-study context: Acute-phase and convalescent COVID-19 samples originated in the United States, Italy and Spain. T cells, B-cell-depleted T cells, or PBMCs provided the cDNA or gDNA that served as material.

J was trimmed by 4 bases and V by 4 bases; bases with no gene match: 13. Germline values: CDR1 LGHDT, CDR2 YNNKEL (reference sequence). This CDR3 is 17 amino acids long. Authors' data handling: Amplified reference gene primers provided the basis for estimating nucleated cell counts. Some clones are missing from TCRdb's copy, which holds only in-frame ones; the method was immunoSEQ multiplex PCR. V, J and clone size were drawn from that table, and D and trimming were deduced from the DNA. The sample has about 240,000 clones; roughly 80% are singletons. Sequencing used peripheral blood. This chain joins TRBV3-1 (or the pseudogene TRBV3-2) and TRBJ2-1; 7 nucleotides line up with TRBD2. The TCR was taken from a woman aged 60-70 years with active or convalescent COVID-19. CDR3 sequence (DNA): TGTGCCAGCAGCCCCCGGAGTTTCCGGGACTATTACAATGAGCAGTTCTTC. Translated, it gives CASSPRSFRDYYNEQFF.